The rows below give T cell receptor beta chains drawn from one sample of a study of cytomegalovirus exposure and HLA in healthy donors. The repertoire was sequenced with immunoSEQ multiplex PCR; TCRdb's copy has only in-frame clones and lacks some. Of about 130,000 clones in the sample, about 81% are singletons; the top ten hold under 6%. Input material: PBMCs. The source is a woman in her forties in good health and CMV-seropositive. Each CDR3 is given with its conserved first and last residue. Each record gives: D gene, clone size, V gene, J gene, CDR3 protein, CDR3 DNA. The D gene is left open where the match is weak. Clone size is given for some rows only: seen once, a few or many times, or a class if the clone is expanded.

>TRBD1|.|TRBV10-1|TRBJ2-3
CASTFGQGETYTQYF
TGCGCCAGCACTTTCGGACAGGGCGAGACCTATACGCAGTATTTT
>TRBD1|.|TRBV27|TRBJ1-2
CASRGTGTNNGYTF
TGTGCCAGCAGGGGGACAGGAACGAATAATGGCTACACCTTC
>TRBD1|once|TRBV6-1|TRBJ1-5
CASSPGTGGLQPQHF
TGTGCCAGCAGTCCCGGGACAGGGGGACTTCAGCCCCAGCATTTT
>TRBD2|few|TRBV7-8|TRBJ2-7
CASSPQTGGSYEQYF
TGTGCCAGCAGCCCCCAGACGGGGGGGTCCTACGAGCAGTACTTC
>.|.|TRBV7-9|TRBJ2-7
CASSYQGLTYEQYF
TGTGCCAGCAGCTATCAGGGATTGACCTACGAGCAGTACTTC
>.|.|TRBV5-1|TRBJ1-1
CASSTQTGPNTEAFF
TGCGCCAGCAGCACCCAGACAGGACCGAACACTGAAGCTTTCTTT
>.|.|TRBV10-3|TRBJ1-1
CAISEEQDVTEAFF
TGTGCCATCAGTGAGGAACAGGATGTCACTGAAGCTTTCTTT
>.|.|TRBV27|TRBJ2-5
CASSPAVGGVGETQYF
TGTGCCAGCAGCCCAGCTGTGGGGGGAGTGGGGGAGACCCAGTACTTC
>TRBD1|.|TRBV7-6|TRBJ2-2
CASSYGQGGTGELFF
TGTGCCAGCAGCTACGGACAGGGGGGGACCGGGGAGCTGTTTTTT
>TRBD2|.|TRBV9|TRBJ2-5
CASATSGTTKETQYF
TGTGCCAGCGCCACTTCCGGGACTACAAAAGAGACCCAGTACTTC
>TRBD1|.|TRBV7-3|TRBJ2-5
CASSPQGQGGETQYF
TGTGCCAGCAGCCCGCAAGGACAGGGTGGAGAGACCCAGTACTTC
>TRBD2|.|TRBV7-2|TRBJ2-3
CASSLLAGGHLSAQYF
TGTGCCAGCAGCCTATTAGCGGGGGGCCATTTGAGCGCGCAGTATTTT
>.|.|TRBV19|TRBJ1-5
CASSISPLNSNQPQHF
TGTGCCAGTAGTATATCCCCCTTAAATAGCAATCAGCCCCAGCATTTT
>.|few|TRBV5-6|TRBJ1-1
CASSLLQGYTEAFF
TGTGCCAGCAGCTTGTTACAGGGATACACTGAAGCTTTCTTT
>.|.|TRBV19|TRBJ1-2
CASSISNRDPNYGYTF
TGTGCCAGTAGTATTTCAAACAGGGACCCTAACTATGGCTACACCTTC
>.|few|TRBV30|TRBJ1-1
CAGHRVAAFF
TGTGCCGGCCACAGGGTTGCGGCTTTCTTT
>TRBD2|.|TRBV7-6|TRBJ2-7
CASSLGTSVLGEQYF
TGTGCCAGCAGCTTAGGTACTAGCGTGCTCGGGGAGCAGTACTTC
>.|.|TRBV11-3|TRBJ1-1
CASSSTPGDTEAFF
TGTGCCAGCAGCTCGACACCCGGGGACACTGAAGCTTTCTTT
>TRBD2|.|TRBV7-8|TRBJ2-4
CASSTGLANIQYF
TGTGCCAGCAGCACCGGACTAGCAAACATTCAGTACTTC
>.|.|TRBV10-3|TRBJ1-2
CAITDSSGGYTF
TGTGCCATCACCGACAGTTCCGGTGGCTACACCTTC
>TRBD1|few|TRBV18|TRBJ2-7
CASSPTGGREQYF
TGTGCCAGCTCACCAACAGGGGGCAGGGAGCAGTACTTC
>TRBD1|.|TRBV11-2|TRBJ2-1
CASSLQGQKYNEQFF
TGTGCCAGCAGCCTACAGGGACAGAAATACAATGAGCAGTTCTTC
>TRBD1|.|TRBV11-2|TRBJ1-1
CASSSRDRGVNTEAFF
TGTGCCAGCAGCTCCCGGGACAGGGGAGTGAACACTGAAGCTTTCTTT
>.|few|TRBV29-1|TRBJ2-6
CSVEYKHRVPSGANVLTF
TGCAGCGTTGAGTACAAACACCGGGTACCATCTGGGGCCAACGTCCTGACTTTC
>TRBD1|.|TRBV19|TRBJ1-4
CASSMDGTGATTNEKLFF
TGTGCCAGTAGTATGGACGGGACAGGCGCCACAACTAATGAAAAACTGTTTTTT
>.|.|TRBV28|TRBJ1-4
CASSRTGRNTNEKLFF
TGTGCCAGCAGTCGGACTGGTCGAAATACTAATGAAAAACTGTTTTTT
>.|few|TRBV14|TRBJ2-3
CASSRLPTDTQYF
TGTGCCAGCAGCCGACTGCCCACAGATACGCAGTATTTT
>.|.|TRBV2|TRBJ2-4
CASRQGQYIQYF
TGTGCCAGCAGACAGGGTCAGTACATTCAGTACTTC
>.|.|TRBV25-1|TRBJ2-2
CASSTANTGELFF
TGTGCCAGCAGTACAGCTAACACCGGGGAGCTGTTTTTT
>TRBD1|once|TRBV23-1|TRBJ1-1
CASSQKYSDRAWSTEAFF
TGCGCCAGCAGTCAAAAATATAGTGACAGGGCTTGGAGCACTGAAGCTTTCTTT
>.|.|TRBV19|TRBJ2-2
CASSTRHVTGELFF
TGTGCCAGTAGCACTCGACACGTCACCGGGGAGCTGTTTTTT
>.|few|TRBV27|TRBJ2-1
CASSAGNSYNEQFF
TGTGCCAGCAGCGCCGGGAACTCCTACAATGAGCAGTTCTTC
>.|.|TRBV7-9|TRBJ1-5
CASSLAPGTQHF
TGTGCCAGCAGCTTAGCTCCGGGGACCCAGCATTTT
>.|.|TRBV7-9|TRBJ2-5
CAIQGSETQYF
TGTGCCATACAGGGCTCGGAGACCCAGTACTTC
>TRBD1|once|TRBV6-6|TRBJ2-7
CASSGTGYEQYF
TGTGCCAGCAGCGGGACAGGCTACGAGCAGTACTTC
>TRBD2|.|TRBV7-9|TRBJ2-1
CASSPDSGTYNEQFF
TGTGCCAGCAGCCCTGATAGCGGGACCTACAATGAGCAGTTCTTC
>.|.|TRBV28|TRBJ1-2
CASSGFELRENYGYTF
TGTGCCAGCAGCGGCTTCGAATTACGGGAAAACTATGGCTACACCTTC
>TRBD2|.|TRBV6-5|TRBJ2-1
CASNGRGGKGNEQFF
TGTGCCAGCAACGGACGGGGGGGTAAAGGCAATGAGCAGTTCTTC
>.|once|TRBV19|TRBJ1-2
CASKRGDGYTF
TGTGCCAGTAAAAGGGGTGATGGCTACACCTTC
>TRBD2|.|TRBV28|TRBJ2-3
CASSLGGRTDTQYF
TGTGCCAGCAGTTTAGGCGGGAGGACAGATACGCAGTATTTT
>.|.|TRBV6-6|TRBJ2-3
CASSNPRGGGKDTQYF
TGTGCCAGCAGTAACCCCAGGGGCGGGGGAAAGGATACGCAGTATTTT
>TRBD1|.|TRBV5-6|TRBJ2-5
CASSYLTGVETQYF
TGTGCCAGCAGCTACTTGACAGGGGTTGAGACCCAGTACTTC
>TRBD2|few|TRBV11-2|TRBJ2-7
CASSRTSGIAYEQYF
TGTGCCAGCAGCAGGACTAGCGGGATCGCCTACGAGCAGTACTTC
>.|.|TRBV9|TRBJ2-1
CASSVDRGEQFF
TGTGCCAGCAGCGTAGATCGGGGTGAGCAGTTCTTC
>TRBD1|.|TRBV27|TRBJ1-1
CASSSRPGQANTEAFF
TGTGCCAGCAGTTCGCGACCGGGACAGGCGAACACTGAAGCTTTCTTT
>.|.|TRBV5-4|TRBJ2-3
CASSLEVGGRTDTQYF
TGTGCCAGCAGCTTGGAGGTGGGGGGACGCACAGATACGCAGTATTTT
>TRBD2|.|TRBV2|TRBJ2-7
CASSPGAGSSYEQYF
TGTGCCAGCAGCCCCGGAGCGGGGAGCTCCTACGAGCAGTACTTC
>.|once|TRBV21-1|TRBJ2-6
CASSKEGGSGANVLTF
TGTGCCAGCAGCAAAGAGGGCGGGTCCGGGGCCAACGTCCTGACTTTC
>TRBD1|.|TRBV19|TRBJ1-5
CASSAWDRVRISNQPQHF
TGTGCCAGTAGTGCATGGGACAGGGTGAGGATCAGCAATCAGCCCCAGCATTTT
>.|once|TRBV15|TRBJ1-4
CATRPKASRERTDGATNEKLFF
TGTGCCACCAGACCAAAGGCGAGCCGCGAAAGGACAGATGGTGCAACTAATGAAAAACTGTTTTTT
>TRBD1|.|TRBV7-8|TRBJ2-1
CASSLARRQGASEQFF
TGTGCCAGCAGCTTAGCGCGGCGTCAGGGGGCGAGTGAGCAGTTCTTC
>.|.|TRBV19|TRBJ2-1
CASSPLSRNEQFF
TGTGCCAGTAGTCCCCTGTCGAGGAATGAGCAGTTCTTC
>.|.|TRBV27|TRBJ1-5
CASSSDYSNQPQHF
TGTGCCAGCAGTTCAGATTATAGCAATCAGCCCCAGCATTTT
>.|.|TRBV10-2|TRBJ1-3
CASSGDSPGNTIYF
TGCGCCAGCAGTGGAGACAGCCCTGGAAACACCATATATTTT
>.|.|TRBV11-2|TRBJ1-4
CASSLGKYEKLFF
TGTGCCAGCAGCTTGGGCAAATATGAAAAACTGTTTTTT
>TRBD1|.|TRBV5-6|TRBJ1-5
CASSGTGTGRNQPQHF
TGTGCCAGCAGCGGAACCGGGACAGGGCGCAATCAGCCCCAGCATTTT
>.|.|TRBV30|TRBJ2-3
CAWSVRVTDTQYF
TGTGCCTGGAGTGTACGGGTCACAGATACGCAGTATTTT
>.|.|TRBV19|TRBJ1-5
CASSVDRTNQPQHF
TGTGCCAGTAGTGTGGACAGAACCAATCAGCCCCAGCATTTT
>TRBD2|.|TRBV10-3|TRBJ2-7
CAIRPGTSETYEQYF
TGTGCCATCAGGCCCGGGACTAGCGAGACCTACGAGCAGTACTTC